The present entry profiles one T cell receptor (beta chain) with its context. This entry belongs to a study of shared T cell receptors in the human thymus. Looked up from germline, CDR1 is SGHVS and CDR2 is FNYEAQ. This CDR3 region has 16 residues. Unmatched junction bases numbered 11, after V lost 5 bases and J lost 5 bases. The table came from immunoSEQ multiplex PCR; TCRdb's copy has only in-frame clones and leaves some out. This table holds about 610,000 clones, around nine tenths found once. These same data were also listed under a study on human thymus T cells. That paper notes: Obtained as resections during corrective heart surgery, the thymus tissue was then studied. Thymic and blood repertoires seemed to favor certain V and J genes.

The receptor was derived from a boy younger than two with a congenital heart defect. This chain connects TRBV7-6 to TRBJ2-1; 8 positions match TRBD2. Sample: thymocytes. The CDR3 region has the DNA TGTGCCAGCAGCCCCCCCCGGGGGGGACCCAACAATGAGCAGTTCTTC. Encoded protein: CASSPPRGGPNNEQFF. The whole variable domain, remainder taken from reference TRBV7-6 and TRBJ2-1, is GAGVSQSPRYKVTKRGQDVALRCDPISGHVSLYWYRQALGQGPEFLTYFNYEAQQDKSGLPNDRFSAERPEGSISTLTIQRTEQRDSAMYRCASSPPRGGPNNEQFFGPGTRLTVL.